This T cell receptor beta chain was found in a study of control samples from healthy donors and cancer patients. The CDR3 runs 14 residues. V lost 5 bases, J lost 3 bases, and 14 bases lay in between. Germline V gene data show CDR1 as WSHSY and CDR2 as SAAADI. The assay was immunoSEQ multiplex PCR, and TCRdb's table has in-frame clones only and misses some. The sample has roughly 200,000 clones; over 80% are singletons. The chain combines TRBV10-2 with TRBJ2-7; perhaps TRBD2 as D (5 bases). This receptor was obtained from a man younger than 35 in good health. The source material was blood. This CDR3 is CASSLTRINYEQYF. The DNA of the CDR3 is TGCGCCAGCAGTCTTACTAGAATAAACTACGAGCAGTACTTC.